This T cell receptor beta chain was recovered during a study of cytomegalovirus exposure and HLA in healthy donors. Study-level findings and limits: Later examination showed HLA-associated TCR beta chains had greater clonal expansion than equally common others. Some TCR beta chains (more than 150 of them) were listed as cytomegalovirus-associated.

PCR amplification relied on 60 Vbeta primers (plus 13 Jbeta primers). The method was immunoSEQ multiplex PCR; TCRdb's version includes in-frame clones alone and lacks a portion of them. In the table there are over 150,000 clones, roughly 70% of which are singletons. To note about this clone: Its antigen remains unidentified.

The germline V and J ends were trimmed by 4 bases and 5 bases, with 11 bases remaining between them. The germline V gene encodes CDR1 MNHNY and CDR2 SVGAGI (reference sequence). This CDR3 comprises 13 residues. The sequencing input was PBMCs. The chain is built from TRBV6-6 and TRBJ1-2; D is possibly TRBD1 (6 bases). The clonotype comes from a young woman in good health and CMV-seropositive. The CDR3 bases are TGTGCCAGCAGTTTGGACAGAAGATATGGCTACACCTTC. Its translation is CASSLDRRYGYTF.